These T cell receptor beta chains were read from a single sample in a study of graft-versus-host responses after intestinal transplantation. The protocol was immunoSEQ multiplex PCR, while the TCRdb copy is restricted to in-frame clones and leaves out a portion. The data hold 11,000 to 15,000 clones, with approximately 80% observed a single time. The sequenced sample was ileum tissue, obtained just under 28 days after intestinal transplant. Receptor source: a human patient who received an intestinal transplant, so some T cells may come from the graft donor. The CDR3 runs from the conserved cysteine through the conserved F or W. Each record gives: clone size, J gene, V gene, D gene, CDR3 DNA, CDR3 protein. The D gene is left open where the match is weak. Clone size, where shown, is once, few, many, or a class for clones that have expanded.

size: .; J: TRBJ2-3; V: TRBV11-2; D: TRBD1; DNA: TGTGCCAGCAGCTTAGTCCCCCTCGACAGGGATAACACAGATACGCAGTATTTT; CDR3: CASSLVPLDRDNTDTQYF
size: once; J: TRBJ2-3; V: TRBV4-1; D: TRBD2; DNA: TGCGCCAGCAGCCAAGAGAGGTCTAGCGGGGGACCCCGGGTCACAGATACGCAGTATTTT; CDR3: CASSQERSSGGPRVTDTQYF
size: once; J: TRBJ1-2; V: TRBV18; D: TRBD1; DNA: TGTGCCAGCTCAATAGGACAGGCGAACTATGGCTACACCTTC; CDR3: CASSIGQANYGYTF
size: .; J: TRBJ1-1; V: TRBV30; D: .; DNA: TGTGCCTGTGAAAGAATCAGGATGAACACTGAAGCTTTCTTT; CDR3: CACERIRMNTEAFF
size: once; J: TRBJ1-4; V: TRBV9; D: TRBD1; DNA: TGTGCCAGCAGCGTAGGACAGGGGGCAAGGGAAAAACTGTTTTTT; CDR3: CASSVGQGAREKLFF
size: .; J: TRBJ2-2; V: TRBV29-1; D: TRBD2; DNA: TGCAGCGTTGAAGGGGCTAGCGGGGGCCAGAACACCGGGGAGCTGTTTTTT; CDR3: CSVEGASGGQNTGELFF
size: .; J: TRBJ1-1; V: TRBV6-5; D: TRBD1; DNA: TGTGCCAGCAGTTACGCGGACAGGGGGCCTTTCTTT; CDR3: CASSYADRGPFF
size: .; J: TRBJ1-1; V: TRBV27; D: .; DNA: TGTGCCAGCAGCTTCGGGACAAAGGGGAACACTGAAGCTTTCTTT; CDR3: CASSFGTKGNTEAFF
size: .; J: TRBJ1-2; V: TRBV15; D: .; DNA: TGTGCCACCAGCAAATGGCAGAACTATGGCTACACCTTC; CDR3: CATSKWQNYGYTF
size: once; J: TRBJ1-5; V: TRBV28; D: TRBD1; DNA: TGTGCCAGCAGTTTAGGCCCGGGACAGAAGTTGTGGGGAAGACAGAGGTTGTGGCAGCCCCAGCATTTT; CDR3: CASSLGPGQKLWGRQRLWQPQHF